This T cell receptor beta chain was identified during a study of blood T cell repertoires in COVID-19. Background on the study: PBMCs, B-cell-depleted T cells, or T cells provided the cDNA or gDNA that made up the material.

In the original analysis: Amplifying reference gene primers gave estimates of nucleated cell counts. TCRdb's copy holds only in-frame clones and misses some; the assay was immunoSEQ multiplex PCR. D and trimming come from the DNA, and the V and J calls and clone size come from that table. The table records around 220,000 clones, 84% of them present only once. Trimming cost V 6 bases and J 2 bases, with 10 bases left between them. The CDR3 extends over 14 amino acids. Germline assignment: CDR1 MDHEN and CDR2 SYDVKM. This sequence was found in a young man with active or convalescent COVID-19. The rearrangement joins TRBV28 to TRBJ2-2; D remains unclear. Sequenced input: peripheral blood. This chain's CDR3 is CASSLEANTGELFF. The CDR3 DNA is TGTGCCAGCAGCCTCGAGGCCAACACCGGGGAGCTGTTTTTT.